The subject of this entry is one T cell receptor beta chain. Its antigen is as yet unknown. TCRB transcripts that were expressed got sequenced, as all of the isolated RNA had been reverse transcribed. The repertoire was sequenced with immunoSEQ multiplex PCR; TCRdb's copy has only in-frame clones and lacks some. The profile shows about 410,000 clones, 11% to 15% of them singletons. The data belong to a study of beta chain features in type 1 diabetes. Whole-study findings and limits: Type 1 diabetes patients showed fewer insertions and more deletions at VDJ junctions.

A CD45RO/CCR7/CD25/CD127/CD95/CD27 panel sorted naive, central memory, regulatory and stem cell-like memory CD4+ cells. The CDR3 spans 14 residues. V was clipped by 4 bases and J by 0 bases, with 7 bases between them. Germline V lookup: CDR1 SQVTM, CDR2 ANQGSEA. The sample consisted of naive CD4+ T cells from blood. This rearrangement joins TRBV29-1 to TRBJ2-6; TRBD2 is a possible D gene (5 bases). The source of this sequence is a young man in good health. Written as DNA, the CDR3 is TGCAGCGTTGCGCGGGCCTCTGGGGCCAACGTCCTGACTTTC. Translation gives CSVARASGANVLTF.